A single sample is the source of the 5 T cell receptor beta chains below, sequenced in a study of glioma-infiltrating T cells after dendritic cell vaccination. Described time point: after dendritic cell vaccination, including at tumor progression/relapse. TCRdb's copy holds only in-frame clones and misses some; the assay was immunoSEQ multiplex PCR. The table records fewer than 25,000 clones, roughly 90% of them present only once. Sample: blood, taken after dendritic cell vaccination. These receptors were taken from a human donor with glioblastoma.

The chain couples TRBV7-2 to TRBJ2-5, with 15 nucleotides matching TRBD2. Trimming took 5 bases from V and 0 from J; bases not matched to a gene: 10. Germline V gene data show CDR1 as SGHTA and CDR2 as FQGNSA. CDR3 size: 19 residues. The CDR3 DNA sequence: TGTGCCAGCAGCCAACGGACCGGGACTAGCGGGGGGTACCAAGAGACCCAGTACTTC. Residues: CASSQRTGTSGGYQETQYF.

This chain links TRBV5-1 with TRBJ2-1; D not resolved. The CDR3 runs to 16 residues. The V end was cut by 5 bases, the J end by 2 bases, with 17 bases between. CDR1 is SGHRS, CDR2 YFSETQ, per germline. CDR3 nucleotides: TGCGCCAGCAGTCCAATCGACAACCCACCCTACAATGAGCAGTTCTTC. Translated, it gives CASSPIDNPPYNEQFF.

The chain employs TRBV6-5 and TRBJ1-2; D gene uncertain. V lost 4 bases and J lost 4, with 16 bases in between. Germline V gene lookup returns CDR1 MNHEY and CDR2 SVGAGI. This CDR3 is 15 amino acids long. CDR3 in DNA: TGTGCCAGCAGTTCTCCCCGGAGGTCCAGCTATGGCTACACCTTC. It is translated as CASSSPRRSSYGYTF.

V is TRBV19 and J is TRBJ1-1, with TRBD1 as a possible D gene (6 bases). Germline values: CDR1 LNHDA, CDR2 SQIVND (reference sequence). The length of the CDR3 is 18 residues. Between the trimmed V and J ends, which lost 11 bases and 0 bases, there was a span of 28 bases. The CDR3 here is CAPNGIPGHRSMNTEAFF. The DNA for the CDR3 is TGTGCCCCCAACGGGATCCCGGGACACCGTTCGATGAACACTGAAGCTTTCTTT.

The chain is built from TRBV7-9 and TRBJ2-3; D is perhaps TRBD1 (5 bases). This CDR3 is built from 15 residues. Germline V gene sequence: CDR1 SEHNR, CDR2 FQNEAQ (reference sequence). V lost 7 bases and J lost 3, with 17 bases in between. The CDR3 here is CASTRRAASTDTQYF. DNA for the CDR3: TGTGCCAGCACCCGCAGGGCCGCGAGTACAGATACGCAGTATTTT.